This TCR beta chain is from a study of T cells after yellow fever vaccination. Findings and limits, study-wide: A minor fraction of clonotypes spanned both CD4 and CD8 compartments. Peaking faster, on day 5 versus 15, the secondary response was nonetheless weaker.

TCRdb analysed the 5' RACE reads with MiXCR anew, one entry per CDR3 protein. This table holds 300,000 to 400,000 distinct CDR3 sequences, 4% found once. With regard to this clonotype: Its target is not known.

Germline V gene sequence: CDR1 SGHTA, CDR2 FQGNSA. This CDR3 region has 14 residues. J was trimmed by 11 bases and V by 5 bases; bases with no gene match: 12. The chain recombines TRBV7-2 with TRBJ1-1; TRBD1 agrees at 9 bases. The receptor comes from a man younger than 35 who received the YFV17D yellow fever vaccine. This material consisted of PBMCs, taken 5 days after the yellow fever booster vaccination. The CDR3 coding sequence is TGTGCCAGCAGCCTATTCGGACAGGGGAGATCGGCTTTCTTT. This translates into CASSLFGQGRSAFF.